These 20 T cell receptor beta chains were all obtained from the same sample, sequenced in a study of T-cell memory formation after mild COVID-19. One entry per CDR3 protein, called by TCRdb with MiXCR from the 5' RACE reads. The data hold approximately 82,000 distinct CDR3 sequences, with about 13% observed a single time. Material for sequencing was PBMCs or a T cell subset sorted from them (not recorded which). These receptors originate from a young man who had mild COVID-19 (a few samples of this study predate the infection). Cell type and time point are not known.

This chain connects TRBV27 to TRBJ2-7; D possibly uses TRBD1 or TRBD2 (6 bases each). Trimming left V 3 bases short and J 0 bases short, with 9 bases between. Germline-derived CDR1 and CDR2 are MNHEY and SMNVEV (reference sequence). This CDR3 comprises 14 residues. CDR3 bases: TGTGCCAGCAGTTTTTGGGGGGCCTCCTACGAGCAGTACTTC. This sequence encodes CASSFWGASYEQYF.

This clonotype was detected a few times. The V call is TRBV7-9, the J call TRBJ1-1; the D gene is possibly TRBD1 (5 bases). Looked up from germline, CDR1 is SEHNR and CDR2 is FQNEAQ (reference sequence). The V end lost 5 bases, the J end lost 0 bases, and 13 bases lay between the germline ends. The length of the CDR3 is 15 residues. Here the CDR3 DNA reads TGTGCCAGCAGCGGTTCCGGGGACCTGAACACTGAAGCTTTCTTT. Amino acids: CASSGSGDLNTEAFF.

The table lists this clonotype with a few counts. The V and J genes are TRBV4-1 and TRBJ2-1; 7 bases fit TRBD1. Germline V gene lookup returns CDR1 MGHRA and CDR2 YSYEKL. The trim removed 4 bases at V and 7 bases at J, leaving 4 bases unmatched. The CDR3 length is 13 residues. CDR3 sequence reads: CASSLQQGNEQFF. CDR3 sequence (DNA): TGCGCCAGCAGCCTCCAACAGGGGAATGAGCAGTTCTTC.

V is TRBV25-1 and J is TRBJ2-5, with 7 nucleotides matching TRBD1. Germline CDR1 is MGHDK and CDR2 is SYGVNS. The ends lost 7 bases at V and 5 bases at J; junction bases unmatched: 10. The CDR3 sequence is 14 residues long. CDR3 amino acids: CASTKQGYGETQYF. The CDR3 DNA is TGTGCCAGCACCAAACAGGGGTATGGCGAGACCCAGTACTTC.

This clonotype has a handful of counts. The chain links TRBV15 to TRBJ2-1; 10 nucleotides line up with TRBD2. The CDR3 contains 16 residues. Per the germline V gene, CDR1 is LNHNV and CDR2 is YYDKDF (reference sequence). J was trimmed by 7 bases and V by 3 bases; bases with no gene match: 9. The CDR3 region has the DNA TGTGCCACCAGCAGCGAAAGAGCGGGGGGGGGAAATGAGCAGTTCTTC. Translation: CATSSERAGGGNEQFF.

This clonotype was detected only a few times. J is TRBJ2-1 and V is TRBV9; 8 nucleotides align to TRBD1. With 6 bases clipped from V and 3 bases from J, the junction kept 11 bases outside the gene matches. Germline CDR1 and CDR2: SGDLS and YYNGEE. There are 16 residues in the CDR3. The CDR3 sequence: CASTQGGGTGYNEQFF. In DNA, the CDR3 is TGTGCCAGCACTCAGGGGGGTGGGACAGGCTACAATGAGCAGTTCTTC.

The sample holds a few counts of this clonotype. The chain couples TRBV6-5 to TRBJ2-7; no definite D call. V gave up 2 bases and J gave up 0 bases, with 8 bases separating them. Germline CDR1 reads MNHEY; CDR2 reads SVGAGI. This CDR3 region has 14 residues. CDR3 nucleotide sequence: TGTGCCAGCAGTTACGGGCAGGCCTCCTACGAGCAGTACTTC. This gives the protein CASSYGQASYEQYF.

The chain joins TRBV20-1 to TRBJ2-7, with unresolved D. V lost 5 bases, J lost 2 bases, and 19 bases lay in between. This CDR3 comprises 15 residues. Germline assignment: CDR1 DFQATT and CDR2 SNEGSKA (reference sequence). In DNA, the CDR3 is TGCAGTGCTCCCCCATGGGGTCCTGGGGCCTACGAGCAGTACTTC. Residues: CSAPPWGPGAYEQYF.

This clonotype was observed many times. The rearrangement joins TRBV7-6 to TRBJ2-7; 8 bases fit TRBD2. The CDR3 length is 14 residues. Looked up from germline, CDR1 is SGHVS and CDR2 is FNYEAQ. V lost 1 base to trimming and J lost 6 bases; unmatched junction nucleotides: 5. The CDR3 sequence is CASSLVSGGGEQYV. CDR3 in DNA: TGTGCCAGCAGCTTAGTATCCGGGGGGGGCGAGCAGTACGTC.

This chain uses TRBV27 with TRBJ1-2; perhaps TRBD1 as D (6 bases). The V end was cut by 0 bases, the J end by 8 bases, with 13 bases between. The CDR3 extends over 14 amino acids. Germline V gives CDR1 MNHEY, CDR2 SMNVEV (reference sequence). The CDR3 coding sequence is TGTGCCAGCAGTTTATCGAACAGGGCTCCCGGCTACACCTTC. Translated: CASSLSNRAPGYTF.

The V call is TRBV5-1, the J call TRBJ1-2; 10 bases map to TRBD1. V shed 4 bases, J shed 2 bases, and the junction held 8 bases outside the gene matches. This CDR3 region has 16 residues. Germline lookup yields CDR1 SGHRS and CDR2 YFSETQ. The CDR3 reads CASSPVTGGENYGYTF. CDR3 bases: TGCGCCAGCAGCCCCGTGACAGGGGGCGAAAACTATGGCTACACCTTC. Together with reference TRBV5-1 and TRBJ1-2, the CDR3 gives the full variable domain: KAGVTQTPRYLIKTRGQQVTLSCSPISGHRSVSWYQQTPGQGLQFLFEYFSETQRNKGNFPGRFSGRQFSNSRSEMNVSTLELGDSALYLCASSPVTGGENYGYTFGSGTRLTVV.

The table lists this clonotype with a few counts. V gene TRBV5-6 combines with J gene TRBJ1-1, with D unresolved. The CDR3 is made up of 12 amino acids. The germline V gene has CDR1 SGHDT and CDR2 YYEEEE. The germline V and J ends were trimmed by 2 bases and 4 bases, with 6 bases remaining between them. The CDR3 DNA sequence: TGTGCCAGCAGCTTTACTTTCACTGAAGCTTTCTTT. Amino acid sequence: CASSFTFTEAFF.

This sequence joins TRBV6-2 or TRBV6-3 and TRBJ2-7; 8 bases are a match to TRBD1. J lost 7 bases, V lost 5 bases, and 10 bases had no gene match. The CDR3 has 14 amino acids. The germline gives CDR1 MNHEY, CDR2 SVGEGT. For the CDR3, the DNA is TGTGCCAGCAGTCATCGGACAGGGCTATGGGAGCAGTACGTC. Translation: CASSHRTGLWEQYV.

The sample holds one count of this clonotype. The chain links TRBV19 to TRBJ2-7; the match to TRBD1 covers 7 bases. In germline, CDR1 is LNHDA, CDR2 SQIVND (reference sequence). The CDR3 covers 14 residues. The J segment lost 1 base and the V segment lost 6 bases, leaving 6 bases of the junction unmatched. The CDR3 sequence: CASRGTDRSYEQYF. CDR3 DNA: TGTGCCAGTAGGGGGACGGACAGGTCCTACGAGCAGTACTTC.

This chain joins TRBV18 and TRBJ2-5; 8 bases map to TRBD2. V was pared by 2 bases and J by 5 bases, with 7 bases of the junction left unmatched. Germline-derived CDR1 and CDR2 are KGHSH and LQKENI. The CDR3 has 15 residues. The CDR3 here is CASSPSGGALETQYF. Here the CDR3 DNA reads TGTGCCAGCTCACCATCCGGGGGGGCCTTGGAGACCCAGTACTTC. The variable domain in full, completed from reference TRBV18 and TRBJ2-5, reads NAGVMQNPRHLVRRRGQEARLRCSPMKGHSHVYWYRQLPEEGLKFMVYLQKENIIDESGMPKERFSAEFPKEGPSILRIQQVVRGDSAAYFCASSPSGGALETQYFGPGTRLLVL.

The V call is TRBV15, the J call TRBJ1-4; D is unresolved. Per germline, CDR1 LNHNV and CDR2 YYDKDF (reference sequence). The ends were cut back, 1 base at V and 5 bases at J, with 5 bases in the middle. The CDR3 sequence is 13 residues long. The CDR3: CATSRVGNEKLFF. In nucleotides, the CDR3 is TGTGCCACCAGCAGAGTAGGGAATGAAAAACTGTTTTTT.

This clonotype was found a few times. V usage is TRBV7-2 and J usage is TRBJ2-7; no clear D gene. The CDR3 is 16 residues long. The V end lost 1 base, the J end lost 0 bases, and 13 bases lay between the germline ends. Germline values: CDR1 SGHTA, CDR2 FQGNSA. CDR3 in DNA: TGTGCCAGCAGCTTAGAAGGGTTAAGAAGCTCCTACGAGCAGTACTTC. This translates into CASSLEGLRSSYEQYF.

The CDR3 protein is CASGGQVYGYTF. CDR3 sequence (DNA): TGTGCCAGTGGGGGACAAGTCTATGGCTACACCTTC. This rearrangement joins TRBV19 to TRBJ1-2; maybe TRBD1 (6 bases). Germline loops: CDR1 LNHDA, CDR2 SQIVND (reference sequence). The V gene lost 8 bases and the J gene lost 4 bases, with 11 bases spanning the gap. The CDR3 consists of 12 residues. The full variable domain, completed using reference TRBV19 and TRBJ1-2, is DGGITQSPKYLFRKEGQNVTLSCEQNLNHDAMYWYRQDPGQGLRLIYYSQIVNDFQKGDIAEGYSVSREKKESFPLTVTSAQKNPTAFYLCASGGQVYGYTFGSGTRLTVV.

This clonotype occurred a few times. The chain has TRBV27 and TRBJ2-7; D is possibly TRBD1 or TRBD2 (6 bases each). Germline loops: CDR1 MNHEY, CDR2 SMNVEV (reference sequence). The CDR3 loop spans 14 amino acids. Trimming removed 7 bases at V and 7 bases at J, with 20 bases between. The CDR3 protein is CASIMRVGGGEQYF. In DNA, the CDR3 is TGTGCCAGCATTATGCGGGTAGGAGGGGGAGAGCAGTACTTC.

This clonotype was counted between two and nine times. J is TRBJ1-2 and V is TRBV5-1, with D maybe TRBD1 (6 bases). The V gene's germline CDR1 is SGHRS and CDR2 YFSETQ. V lost 0 bases and J 5 bases, leaving 14 bases between the germline ends. The CDR3 runs 15 residues. The CDR3 reads CASSLGWDNGYGYTF. The CDR3 nucleotides are TGCGCCAGCAGCTTGGGTTGGGACAACGGGTATGGCTACACCTTC.